This T cell receptor (delta chain) was sequenced during a study of Vδ1+ human thymocytes. Germline V CDR1 and CDR2: TSWWSYY, QGS. Trimming at V came to 0 bases and at J to 1 base, leaving 31 bases not matched to a gene. The CDR3 totals 26 residues. RNA was extracted from the cells and then reverse transcribed. CDR3 amplicons came from multiplex PCR with pooled V-gene forward and constant-region reverse primers. TCRdb processed the multiplex PCR reads again with the CATT caller. Among under 80,000 delta-chain clones listed, around 35% were seen once. Study results and limitations: Bulk repertoire data may be misinterpreted because of unexpected Vdelta2 sequences. Highly polyclonal TRG and TRD repertoires with Gaussian CDR3 length distributions appeared in thymus. Donors shared many TRG clonotypes but few TRD clonotypes.

A note on this clone: The target antigen is unknown.

Thymocytes were sorted as CD3+ TCRVdelta1+ TCRVdelta2- after alphabeta T cell depletion. Sequenced: Vdelta1+ gamma-delta thymocytes from the thymus. Subset given: FACS-sorted CD3+ TCRalphabeta- TCRVdelta1+ TCRVdelta2- thymocytes. The chain employs TRDV1 and TRDJ1, with 11 bases matching TRDD3. This receptor was taken from a boy under two years old who had congenital heart surgery. The CDR3 region is CALGELVTPPGVLYWGITSSTDKLIF. The CDR3 nucleotides read TGTGCTCTTGGGGAACTGGTCACGCCCCCGGGGGTCCTTTACTGGGGGATAACCTCTTCCACCGATAAACTCATCTTT.